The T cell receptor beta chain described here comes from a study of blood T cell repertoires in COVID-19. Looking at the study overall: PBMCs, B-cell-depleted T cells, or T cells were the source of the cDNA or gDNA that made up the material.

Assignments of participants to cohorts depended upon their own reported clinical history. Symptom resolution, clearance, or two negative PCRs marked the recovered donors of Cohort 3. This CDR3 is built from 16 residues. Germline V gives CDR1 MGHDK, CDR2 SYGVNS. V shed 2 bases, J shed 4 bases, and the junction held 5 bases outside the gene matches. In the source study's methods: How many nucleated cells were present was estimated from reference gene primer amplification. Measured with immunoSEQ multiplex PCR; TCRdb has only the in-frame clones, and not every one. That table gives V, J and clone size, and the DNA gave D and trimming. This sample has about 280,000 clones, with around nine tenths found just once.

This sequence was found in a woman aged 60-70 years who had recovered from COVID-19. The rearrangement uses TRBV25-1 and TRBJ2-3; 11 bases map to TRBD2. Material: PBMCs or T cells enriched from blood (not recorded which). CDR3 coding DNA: TGTGCCAGCAGTGAAGACGTAGCGGGGGGGGCAGATACGCAGTATTTT. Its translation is CASSEDVAGGADTQYF.